This entry features one T cell receptor (beta chain) sequence. This clonotype was seen more than once but under ten times. Its antigen remains undetermined. Per-base qualities were not stored, and no clone one base away is much larger. PBMCs were isolated by Ficoll-Paque density gradient centrifugation. This entry is derived from a study of T-cell memory formation after mild COVID-19 (dated by TCRdb to the early 2020s). Broadly, across the study: Most TCR sequence clusters were specific to one of the two donors. T-cell clones expanding and contracting after mild COVID-19 in a couple of donors were tracked by longitudinal TCRalpha and TCRbeta repertoire sequencing. The cohort comprised two young, previously healthy adult volunteers, one female and one male. What the research found in general, with its limitations: Contracting CD4+ clones appeared mostly in the CM and EM memory subsets, whereas CD8+ clones were enriched in EMRA. The detection of some responding clones in pre-infection memory suggests that pre-existing cross-reactive memory T cells joined the SARS-CoV-2 response. Only two mild cases were covered by the study, and larger cohorts that include severe cases with pre-infection samples were considered necessary. Balanced CD4/CD8 phenotypes were observed for clones contracting from day 15 to 85, whereas a bias towards CD4+ was observed for a second wave of clones expanding from day 15 to 37. Whether the second-wave clones peaking on day 37 were SARS-CoV-2 specific was not confirmed.

Sequencing took place on an Illumina NovaSeq 6000. cDNA libraries for TCRalpha and TCRbeta were prepared by 5'RACE using constant-segment primers, with sample barcodes and unique molecular identifiers added. RNA was extracted from every sample with Trizol reagent. The libraries were amplified in two PCR steps, and the second step added a second sample barcode and Illumina TruSeq adapters. Libraries were sequenced on an Illumina NovaSeq with 2 x 150 bp paired-end reads. Processing in the source paper ran as follows. The reads were demultiplexed and collapsed into UMI-guided consensus sequences using migec v1.2.7. Using mixcr v2.1.11, the UMI consensuses were aligned to TRA and TRB V and J templates and assembled into clonotypes. A clonotype was counted as expanded or contracted only if both edgeR and NoisET called the change significant, with noise models trained on biological replicates. For edgeR calls, a false discovery rate-adjusted p below 0.01 and a log2 fold-change threshold of 1 were applied. As an exploratory analysis of dynamics, PCA with hierarchical clustering was applied to max-normalized trajectories of the 1000 most abundant clonotypes. Each responding clone was given a CD4 or CD8 phenotype based on the CD4+ and CD8+ repertoires, which had been sequenced separately. The public reads were reanalyzed by TCRdb: fastp trimming at Q25, MiXCR alignment, in-frame beta chains only. All rows with the same CDR3 protein become a single entry with the most common DNA and genes. V and J calls and clone size were set by TCRdb, not the authors. For this sample there are around 340,000 distinct CDR3 sequences; roughly an eighth appear just once. Jointly, the top ten make up about 20% of the sample.

V loses 2 bases, J loses 5 bases, and the germline ends lie 13 bases apart. Reading from cysteine to phenylalanine, the CDR3 counts 14 amino acids. Of all the DNA, just the CDR3 is kept, 42 bases in frame from base 1. CDR1 MNHEY and CDR2 SVGAGI were looked up in the germline V gene. Sequenced material: PBMCs or a T cell subset sorted from them (not recorded which). The clonotype was recovered from a man younger than 35 who had mild COVID-19 (a few samples of this study predate the infection). The sample titles of this study are shuffled in the database, so cell type and time point are left out; the donor was told from shared clones. The sequence is built from TRBV6-5 and TRBJ2-7, and TRBD2 may be the D gene, going by 6 matching bases. DNA sequence: TGTGCCAGCAGTTACAAGGGAGGTGTCCACGAGCAGTACTTC. Its product reads: CASSYKGGVHEQYF.